The sequence of this TCR beta chain was determined in a study of breast tumors, draining lymph nodes, adjacent tissues. TCRdb passed the multiplex PCR reads through MiXCR, listing each CDR3 protein once. This sample has approximately 140,000 distinct CDR3 sequences, with about 31% found just once. Trimming took 8 bases from V and 7 from J, leaving 14 bases between them. From germline, CDR1 is WNHNN and CDR2 SYGVQD (reference sequence). CDR3 length: 13 residues. Samples came from axillary lymph nodes draining the breast cancer. The sequenced sample consisted of axillary lymph node tissue. This sequence was found in a female donor with breast cancer. Some clones in this sample may be carry-over from other donors' samples. The chain has TRBV10-1 and TRBJ2-2; D is possibly TRBD1 or TRBD2 (5 bases each). CDR3 in amino acids: CASSAGTVGELFF. In DNA, the CDR3 is TGCGCCAGCTCGGCAGGGACGGTCGGGGAGCTGTTTTTT.